This T cell receptor beta chain was captured by sequencing in a study of T cell responses to AZD1222 COVID-19 vaccine. The protocol was immunoSEQ multiplex PCR, while the TCRdb copy is restricted to in-frame clones and leaves out a portion. Among about 130,000 clones listed, 80% to 95% were seen once. Losses at the gene ends were 3 bases for V and 2 bases for J; bases not matched to a gene: 2. CDR3 length: 16 amino acids. Germline CDR1 SGDLS, CDR2 YYNGEE. This material consisted of peripheral blood, taken on day 0 of AZD1222 vaccination. The chain combines TRBV9 with TRBJ2-1; 13 nucleotides line up with TRBD2. This sequence originates from an adult in good health. CDR3 DNA: TGTGCCAGCAGCGGGGGGACTAGCGGGACCTACAATGAGCAGTTCTTC. Translation gives CASSGGTSGTYNEQFF.